This T cell receptor (beta chain) was observed in a study of blood T cell repertoires in COVID-19. On the study more broadly: Acute-phase and convalescent COVID-19 samples originated in the United States, Italy and Spain. From T cells, B-cell-depleted T cells, or PBMCs came the material, which was cDNA or gDNA.

Cohort allocation depended upon clinical history that participants reported. Germline CDR1 and CDR2: SGHVS and FQNEAQ. The CDR3 covers 12 residues. V shed 3 bases and J shed 6 bases, with 8 bases lying between them. Per the original methods: Estimated nucleated cell counts came from reference gene primer amplification. Some clones are missing from TCRdb's copy, which holds only in-frame ones; the method was immunoSEQ multiplex PCR. The DNA gave D and trimming, while V, J and clone size come from that table. The table lists fewer than 350,000 clones, approximately 91% of them singletons. Sequenced input: PBMCs or T cells enriched from blood (not recorded which). This receptor was obtained from a woman in her 40s with acute COVID-19. This chain links TRBV7-8 with TRBJ1-1; no definite D call. CDR3 sequence: CASSLPRAEAFF. The DNA of the CDR3 is TGTGCCAGCAGCTTGCCCCGGGCTGAAGCTTTCTTT.